This is a list of T cell receptor beta chains from one sample in a study of T cell clonotyping in hematopoietic cell transplantation. The data were produced by immunoSEQ multiplex PCR, yet TCRdb's version contains in-frame clones alone and is incomplete. This repertoire shows 15,000 to 20,000 clones, around 85% found once; its top ten account for 3.5% to 5%. The specimen was PBMCs, collected 100 days after allogeneic stem cell transplant. The receptors were sampled from a male patient between 60 and 69 years old who had an allogeneic stem cell transplant from a related donor, so the T cells may come from the graft donor. Some clones in this sample may be carry-over from other donors' samples. The conserved cysteine and the conserved F or W are not part of the CDR3 here. Each record gives: J gene, V gene, CDR3 protein.

J: TRBJ2-7
V: TRBV6-5
CDR3: ASSYSAARSSYEQY

J: TRBJ1-1
V: TRBV6-5
CDR3: ASSYGGTEAF

J: TRBJ1-1
V: TRBV19
CDR3: ASSINRVADLEAF

J: TRBJ1-2
V: TRBV5-1
CDR3: ASSITGTFNYGYT

J: TRBJ2-6
V: TRBV7-2
CDR3: ASSHPQGNSGANVLT

J: TRBJ2-3
V: TRBV2
CDR3: ASSVSTDTQY

J: TRBJ2-2
V: TRBV27
CDR3: ASSPDLSDTGELF

J: TRBJ1-2
V: TRBV25-1
CDR3: ASSEYDGTGSGYT

J: TRBJ1-4
V: TRBV9
CDR3: ASSVGLATNEKLF

J: TRBJ2-3
V: TRBV5-4
CDR3: ASSGSGDTQY

J: TRBJ2-7
V: TRBV23-1
CDR3: ASGWLGPYEQY

J: TRBJ1-2
V: TRBV5-1
CDR3: ASSIGSPGQGAAGYT

J: TRBJ1-2
V: TRBV2
CDR3: ASRKQGGWGYT

J: TRBJ2-2
V: TRBV6-5
CDR3: ASSLRGEASGELF

J: TRBJ1-1
V: TRBV5-1
CDR3: ASSLGSGNTEAF

J: TRBJ2-7
V: TRBV9
CDR3: ASSVGGTASLYEQY

J: TRBJ1-3
V: TRBV28
CDR3: ASSGGANAGNTIY

J: TRBJ2-1
V: TRBV5-6
CDR3: ASSLSLYNEQF

J: TRBJ2-5
V: TRBV7-6
CDR3: ASSLSGGARGTQY

J: TRBJ1-6
V: TRBV11-1
CDR3: ASSPQSNSPLH

J: TRBJ2-2
V: TRBV10-1
CDR3: ASSESRGGVDTGELF

J: TRBJ1-1
V: TRBV5-4
CDR3: ASSLMTENTEAF

J: TRBJ1-6
V: TRBV7-2
CDR3: ASSLSVLGLSPLH

J: TRBJ1-4
V: TRBV4-1
CDR3: ASSQALDRENEKLF

J: TRBJ2-7
V: TRBV15
CDR3: ATSRGGGLSSYEQY

J: TRBJ2-3
V: TRBV28
CDR3: ASTFSPAEDTQY